This TCR beta chain was profiled in a study of T cells after yellow fever vaccination. Universal primer sites and UMIs were introduced during 5'RACE template-switching synthesis of TCR cDNA. One entry per CDR3 protein results from TCRdb running MiXCR on the 5' RACE reads. The profile shows tens of thousands of distinct CDR3 sequences, about 6.5% of them singletons. Losses at the gene ends were 8 bases for V and 2 bases for J; bases not matched to a gene: 10. This CDR3 comprises 14 residues. CDR1 and CDR2 (germline): SQVTM, ANQGSEA. Study conclusions and caveats: Overlap between CD4 and CD8 compartments was detected for a small share of clonotypes.

Concerning this clonotype: Its specificity is unknown.

The material sequenced was CD8+ T cells sorted from PBMCs, taken 35 to 50 days after the first yellow fever vaccination. This sequence joins TRBV29-1 and TRBJ2-3, with 7 nucleotides matching TRBD1. The TCR sequence derives from a man aged 18 to 35 who received the YFV17D yellow fever vaccine. The CDR3 spells CSFHATGNTDTQYF. In DNA, the CDR3 is TGCAGCTTCCATGCGACAGGGAACACAGATACGCAGTATTTT.